Included here is one T cell receptor (beta chain) sequence, with context. The method was immunoSEQ multiplex PCR; TCRdb's version includes in-frame clones alone and lacks a portion of them. The data show 50,000 to 65,000 clones, with 80% to 90% seen just once and more than 2.5% held by the top ten. Trimming removed 1 base from V and 6 bases from J; junction bases left unmatched: 6. Germline V gene data show CDR1 as SGHTA and CDR2 as FQGNSA. CDR3 length: 15 residues. This entry comes from a study of blood T cell repertoires in COVID-19. This sequence originates from a man aged 50 to 59 with active COVID-19. The rearrangement uses TRBV7-2 and TRBJ1-5, with 7 bases identical to TRBD1. The specimen was peripheral blood. The CDR3 loop reads CASSLGQGRGQPQHF. CDR3 nucleotides: TGTGCCAGCAGCTTAGGACAGGGACGTGGTCAGCCCCAGCATTTT.